The 28 T cell receptor beta chains presented below share a single source sample, sequenced in a study of cytomegalovirus exposure and HLA in healthy donors (TCRdb year 2017). The library was obtained by the immunoSEQ multiplex PCR assay. For the multiplex PCR, a mixture combining 60 forward primers for TCR Vbeta segments and 13 reverse primers for TCR Jbeta segments was used. TCRdb obtained this table from immuneACCESS and retained in-frame rearrangements with V and J assigned. These tables miss some clones; where compared with another copy, unresolved V genes account for less than half of the shortfall, and the remainder is unexplained. The sample data list about 82,000 clones, and 70% to 75% of these were observed just once. Under 7.5% of the sample is held by the ten biggest clonotypes. Specimen: PBMCs. These receptors were taken from a woman between 50 and 59 years old in good health and CMV-seropositive.

This chain links TRBV4-1 with TRBJ2-3; 7 bases are shared with TRBD2. CDR3 length: 18 amino acids. The trim removed 0 bases at V and 2 bases at J, leaving 11 bases unmatched. CDR1 is MGHRA, CDR2 YSYEKL, per germline. The CDR3 region has the DNA TGCGCCAGCAGCCAAGAGGGGGGACTAAGCGGCCTCACAGATACGCAGTATTTT. Its translation is CASSQEGGLSGLTDTQYF.

The genes are TRBV2 and TRBJ2-1, with TRBD2 matching over 8 bases. This CDR3 contains 15 residues. Germline assignment: CDR1 SNHLY and CDR2 FYNNEI. The ends lost 7 bases at V and 8 bases at J; junction bases unmatched: 13. DNA of the CDR3: TGTGCCAGCAAGCCCCTTTCGGGACTAGAGGATGAGCAGTTCTTC. This codes for CASKPLSGLEDEQFF.

The CDR3: CASSSDAGQGLRSSYNEQFF. CDR3 coding DNA: TGCGCCAGCAGCTCGGATGCGGGACAGGGGCTCCGAAGCTCCTACAATGAGCAGTTCTTC. This chain joins TRBV5-1 and TRBJ2-1; 10 nucleotides align to TRBD1. V was clipped by 3 bases and J by 0 bases; unmatched bases: 15. Germline V gives CDR1 SGHRS, CDR2 YFSETQ. CDR3 length: 20 residues.

This clone appeared a few times. The chain recombines TRBV29-1 with TRBJ2-1; 7 bases align to TRBD2. With V trimmed by 4 bases and J by 0 bases, 6 bases remained unmatched. Germline loops: CDR1 SQVTM, CDR2 ANQGSEA. CDR3 length equals 15 residues. CDR3 loop: CSVAGGLFSYNEQFF. The CDR3 DNA reads TGCAGCGTTGCGGGGGGACTCTTCTCCTACAATGAGCAGTTCTTC.

This clone has a handful of counts. V is TRBV18 and J is TRBJ1-5; D unclear. The CDR3 runs to 13 residues. Germline V gives CDR1 KGHSH, CDR2 LQKENI. The V gene lost 6 bases and the J gene lost 1 base, with 7 bases spanning the gap. In DNA form, the CDR3 reads TGTGCCAGCTCTCTCCAGAGCAATCAGCCCCAGCATTTT. It codes for CASSLQSNQPQHF. The full variable domain, with the rest looked up from reference TRBV18 and TRBJ1-5, is NAGVMQNPRHLVRRRGQEARLRCSPMKGHSHVYWYRQLPEEGLKFMVYLQKENIIDESGMPKERFSAEFPKEGPSILRIQQVVRGDSAAYFCASSLQSNQPQHFGDGTRLSIL.

The CDR3 DNA sequence: TGTGCCTGGAGTAAAGGGACTAGCGGGAGGGCCAGTGGTGAGCAGTTCTTC. It translates to CAWSKGTSGRASGEQFF. J is TRBJ2-1 and V is TRBV30; 16 positions agree with TRBD2. Germline trimming cut 2 bases from V and 9 bases from J; bases unmatched to any gene: 10. CDR3 length: 17 amino acids. Looked up from germline, CDR1 is GTSNPN and CDR2 is SVGIG (reference sequence).

The V gene is TRBV27, the J gene TRBJ1-4; maybe TRBD1 (5 bases). The CDR3 is 15 residues long. Per germline, CDR1 MNHEY and CDR2 SMNVEV (reference sequence). V was cut by 4 bases and J by 7 bases, with 16 bases left in between. CDR3 protein: CASSSPQGRIEKLFF. CDR3 nucleotide sequence: TGTGCCAGCAGTTCGCCCCAGGGCAGGATTGAAAAACTGTTTTTT.

The rearrangement joins TRBV11-3 to TRBJ2-1, with 12 bases lining up with TRBD2. V dropped 1 base and J dropped 4; count of bases not matched to a gene: 2. Germline-derived CDR1 and CDR2 are SGHNT and YENEEA. The CDR3 extends over 16 amino acids. The DNA of the CDR3 is TGTGCCAGCAGCTTAGGTCTAGCGGGAGGGTACAATGAGCAGTTCTTC. Translation gives CASSLGLAGGYNEQFF.

V and J are TRBV5-4 and TRBJ2-1; 7 nucleotides align to TRBD2. The J segment lost 6 bases and the V segment lost 4 bases, leaving 4 bases of the junction unmatched. Germline V gene data show CDR1 as SGHNT and CDR2 as YYREEE (reference sequence). The CDR3 extends over 13 amino acids. CDR3 protein: CASSPPGGNEQFF. CDR3 DNA sequence: TGTGCCAGCAGCCCCCCGGGGGGCAATGAGCAGTTCTTC. Full variable domain (missing parts from reference TRBV5-4 and TRBJ2-1): ETGVTQSPTHLIKTRGQQVTLRCSSQSGHNTVSWYQQALGQGPQFIFQYYREEENGRGNFPPRFSGLQFPNYSSELNVNALELDDSALYLCASSPPGGNEQFFGPGTRLTVL.

The count of this clone is one. The chain has TRBV19 and TRBJ1-2; TRBD1 might be the D (5 bases). This CDR3 is built from 12 residues. V lost 8 bases, J lost 3 bases, and 10 bases lay in between. Germline CDR1 and CDR2: LNHDA and SQIVND (reference sequence). The CDR3 region has the DNA TGTGCCAGTGTACAGGAATACTATGGCTACACCTTC. It specifies CASVQEYYGYTF.

This clone was seen a few times. The chain joins TRBV10-3 to TRBJ2-3; D is perhaps TRBD1 (5 bases). This CDR3 has 13 amino acids. The germline gives CDR1 ENHRY, CDR2 SYGVKD. The V end was cut by 4 bases, the J end by 5 bases, with 10 bases between. In DNA, the CDR3 is TGTGCCATCAGTGTCGGCGACAGAGATACGCAGTATTTT. This gives the protein CAISVGDRDTQYF.

The genes are TRBV29-1 and TRBJ2-7; TRBD2 might be the D (6 bases). V lost 5 bases, J lost 1 base, and 15 bases lay in between. CDR1 SQVTM and CDR2 ANQGSEA come from the germline V gene. The CDR3 has 14 residues. The CDR3 sequence: CSVNGFSGSYEQYF. The CDR3 DNA reads TGCAGCGTTAACGGGTTTAGCGGATCCTACGAGCAGTACTTC.

The chain carries TRBV6-1 and TRBJ1-4, with TRBD1 as a possible D gene (6 bases). CDR1 is MNHNS, CDR2 SASEGT, per germline. V was cut by 6 bases and J by 3 bases, with 11 bases left in between. The length of the CDR3 is 14 residues. The CDR3 spells CASRPGHPNEKLFF. The CDR3 bases are TGTGCCAGCAGACCGGGACATCCTAATGAAAAACTGTTTTTT.

The genes are TRBV9 and TRBJ2-1; 8 bases align to TRBD2. CDR1 is SGDLS, CDR2 YYNGEE, per germline. The CDR3 is 15 residues long. V lost 0 bases, J lost 7 bases, and 6 bases stayed unmatched. DNA of the CDR3: TGTGCCAGCAGCGTAGACATACTAGCGGTTAATGAGCAGTTCTTC. Its protein product is CASSVDILAVNEQFF.

V gene TRBV30 combines with J gene TRBJ2-1; TRBD2 matches 7 bases. J gave up 7 bases and V 2 bases, and 11 bases lay outside the gene matches. The germline gives CDR1 GTSNPN, CDR2 SVGIG (reference sequence). This CDR3 is built from 15 residues. CDR3 in amino acids: CAWSTGTTGGNEQFF. In DNA, the CDR3 is TGTGCCTGGAGTACCGGGACTACCGGGGGTAATGAGCAGTTCTTC.

As DNA, the CDR3 is TGTGCCAGTTCACCGGGACAGGGACATGAAAAACTGTTTTTT. Translation gives CASSPGQGHEKLFF. The V call is TRBV19, the J call TRBJ1-4; 9 bases match TRBD1. CDR1 is LNHDA, CDR2 SQIVND, per germline (reference sequence). This CDR3 is 14 amino acids long. The V gene end was trimmed by 8 bases and the J gene end by 6 bases; junction bases not matched to a gene: 7.

The chain recombines TRBV5-5 with TRBJ1-1; D may be TRBD1 (6 bases). The CDR3 runs 13 residues. V was clipped by 2 bases and J by 6 bases, with 11 bases between them. Germline values: CDR1 SGHKS, CDR2 YYEKEE (reference sequence). The DNA for the CDR3 is TGTGCCAGCAGCTTTGGAGGACAGTCTGAAGCTTTCTTT. Protein sequence: CASSFGGQSEAFF.

The sample holds one count of this clone. The chain has TRBV2 and TRBJ1-2; D is unclear. The germline V gene encodes CDR1 SNHLY and CDR2 FYNNEI. The CDR3 totals 15 residues. The V gene lost 7 bases and the J gene lost 2 bases, with 17 bases spanning the gap. CDR3 DNA: TGTGCCAGCACCCAAAATTCCATACAAAACTATGGCTACACCTTC. Translation gives CASTQNSIQNYGYTF.

V gene TRBV11-2 combines with J gene TRBJ2-7; 12 bases match TRBD2. CDR3 length: 18 residues. V shed 5 bases and J 3 bases; nucleotides not matched to a gene: 14. Germline assignment: CDR1 SGHAT and CDR2 FQNNGV. CDR3 sequence: CASSPVGRTSGMGYEQYF. The CDR3 bases are TGTGCCAGCAGCCCCGTCGGGAGGACTAGCGGGATGGGCTACGAGCAGTACTTC.

The rearrangement joins TRBV27 to TRBJ2-1; 7 positions match TRBD2. The CDR3 length is 15 residues. CDR1 and CDR2 (germline): MNHEY, SMNVEV (reference sequence). The V and J ends lost 4 bases and 0 bases, in that order; junction bases with no gene match: 3. CDR3 DNA sequence: TGTGCCAGCAGTTATGGCGGGAGCTCCTACAATGAGCAGTTCTTC. Translation gives CASSYGGSSYNEQFF.

The chain links TRBV10-3 to TRBJ2-7, with 10 positions matching TRBD2. The CDR3 has 14 amino acids. V dropped 9 bases and J dropped 1; count of bases not matched to a gene: 6. The germline gives CDR1 ENHRY, CDR2 SYGVKD. DNA for the CDR3: TGTGCCATGAAAGGACTAGCGGATTCCTACGAGCAGTACTTC. Its translation: CAMKGLADSYEQYF.

This clone was counted between two and nine times. This chain uses TRBV6-1 with TRBJ2-3; TRBD2 agrees at 9 bases. Germline values: CDR1 MNHNS, CDR2 SASEGT. This CDR3 has 15 amino acids. J gave up 4 bases and V 0 bases, and 2 bases lay outside the gene matches. In nucleotides, the CDR3 is TGTGCCAGCAGTGAAGCTAGCGGGAGCCCAGATACGCAGTATTTT. Encoded protein: CASSEASGSPDTQYF.

This clone showed up just a few times. The V and J genes are TRBV6-5 and TRBJ1-5; 9 bases agree with TRBD1. Germline V gene data show CDR1 as MNHEY and CDR2 as SVGAGI. The CDR3 runs 14 residues. V trimming: 6 bases; J trimming: 5 bases; junction bases outside the gene matches: 5. CDR3 region: CASSHDRGYQPQHF. The CDR3 bases are TGTGCCAGCAGCCACGACAGGGGGTATCAGCCCCAGCATTTT.

DNA of the CDR3: TGTGCCAGCAGCGGCTCCGGGACAGGGGACACCGGGGAGCTGTTTTTT. As protein: CASSGSGTGDTGELFF. This chain links TRBV9 with TRBJ2-2; TRBD1 agrees at 10 bases. This CDR3 has 16 amino acids. J lost 3 bases, V lost 3 bases, and 5 bases had no gene match. Germline CDR1 and CDR2: SGDLS and YYNGEE.

V and J are TRBV9 and TRBJ1-4; no reliable D call. CDR3 length: 13 amino acids. CDR1 and CDR2 from the germline V gene are SGDLS and YYNGEE. The ends were cut back, 0 bases at V and 8 bases at J, with 8 bases in the middle. Here the CDR3 DNA reads TGTGCCAGCAGCGTAGGTGGGCACGAAAAACTGTTTTTT. Amino acids: CASSVGGHEKLFF.

The chain has TRBV28 and TRBJ2-3; 10 nucleotides align to TRBD2. V gave up 7 bases and J gave up 3 bases; unmatched junction bases: 10. Germline CDR1 and CDR2: MDHEN and SYDVKM. This CDR3 is built from 16 residues. The CDR3 sequence: CASNPHSGRLTDTQYF. CDR3 DNA sequence: TGTGCCAGCAATCCCCATAGCGGGAGGCTTACAGATACGCAGTATTTT.

The CDR3 sequence: CASSQEPGLVQETQYF. The CDR3 DNA follows: TGTGCCAGCAGCCAAGAACCGGGACTCGTCCAAGAGACCCAGTACTTC. The rearrangement links TRBV14 to TRBJ2-5, with D tentatively TRBD2 (6 bases). This CDR3 comprises 16 residues. Deletions cut 0 bases from V and 1 base from J, with 12 bases between. Germline lookup yields CDR1 SGHDN and CDR2 FVKESK.

This clone is a singleton in its sample. The V and J genes are TRBV10-3 and TRBJ1-1; unclear D gene. The CDR3 totals 14 residues. Germline values: CDR1 ENHRY, CDR2 SYGVKD. Deletions cut 3 bases from V and 0 bases from J, with 8 bases between. The CDR3 sequence is CAISDGQMNTEAFF. The CDR3 nucleotides are TGTGCCATCAGTGATGGGCAGATGAACACTGAAGCTTTCTTT.